These 15 T cell receptor delta chains share one sample of origin, sequenced in a study of fetal and pediatric gammadelta thymocytes. The thymus tissue was fetal, from elective terminations at about 14 to 22 weeks estimated gestational age. TCRdb re-called clones from the reads via CATT. The sample consists of about 730 delta-chain clones, roughly a fifth of them appearing once. Sequencing used non-Vgamma9Vdelta2 gamma-delta T cells from the thymus. Noted subset: CD3+gammadeltaTCR+ thymocytes not co-expressing Vgamma9 and Vdelta2. These receptors were obtained from a human fetus.

This chain links TRDV2 with TRDJ3, with 11 nucleotides matching TRDD3. From germline, CDR1 is GEAIGNYY and CDR2 EKD. This CDR3 spans 18 amino acids. With 2 bases clipped from V and 0 bases from J, the junction kept 2 bases outside the gene matches. The CDR3 loop reads CACDNWGICSWDTRQMFF. As DNA, the CDR3 is TGTGCCTGTGACAACTGGGGGATATGCTCCTGGGACACCCGACAGATGTTTTTC.

Of note for this clone: Since a far larger clone is one base different, this is likely a read error. The chain joins TRDV1 to TRDJ2, with no clear D. CDR3 length: 16 amino acids. Trimming removed 1 base at V and 3 bases at J, with 12 bases between. Germline assignment: CDR1 TSWWSYY and CDR2 QGS. The CDR3 nucleotides are TGTGCTCTTGGGGAACGGACCTTTTCTGTGACAGCACAACTCTTCTTT. Its translation: CALGERTFSVTAQLFF.

This clone occurred a few times. A single base is all that separates this from a far larger clone, so a read error is likely. The chain combines TRDV2 with TRDJ1, with 9 bases that match TRDD3. Since TCRdb gives no J gene, matching the DNA to germline was used here to assign it. The CDR3 runs to 15 residues. The germline gives CDR1 GEAIGNYY, CDR2 EKD. The CDR3 bases are TGTGCCAGTGACACCGCTGGGGGATACACCGATAAACTCATCTTT. It specifies CASDTAGGYTDKLIF.

By share of the sample, this clone is large. V usage is TRDV1 and J usage is TRDJ1; 7 bases map to TRDD3. Germline trimming cut 0 bases from V and 5 bases from J; bases unmatched to any gene: 3. This CDR3 has 14 amino acids. Germline V gene data show CDR1 as TSWWSYY and CDR2 as QGS. CDR3 coding DNA: TGTGCTCTTGGGGAACTAGTACTGGGGGATAAACTCATCTTT. Protein product: CALGELVLGDKLIF.

This clone is large (0.1 to 1%) in the sample. Different DNA sequences within this sample yield the same CDR3. This rearrangement joins TRDV2 to TRDJ1; 9 nucleotides line up with TRDD3. Germline CDR1 reads GEAIGNYY; CDR2 reads EKD. This CDR3 is 13 amino acids long. The ends lost 1 base at V and 4 bases at J; junction bases unmatched: 0. The CDR3: CACDTGGYDKLIF. CDR3 coding DNA: TGTGCCTGTGACACTGGGGGATACGATAAACTCATCTTT.

A few counts support this clone. This likely came from a read error, as a far larger clone is one base away. V is TRDV1 and J is TRDJ3, with 8 bases that match TRDD3. Per germline, CDR1 TSWWSYY and CDR2 QGS. J was trimmed by 0 bases and V by 5 bases; bases with no gene match: 3. The CDR3 covers 17 residues. The CDR3 DNA reads as TGTGCTCTTGGGTACTGGGGGGGCTCCTGGGACACCCGACAGATGTTTTTC. Amino acid sequence: CALGYWGGSWDTRQMFF.

With regard to this clone: A read error is likely here: a far larger clone is one base away. This chain links TRDV1 with TRDJ1, with no clear D. This CDR3 is built from 12 residues. Germline V CDR1 and CDR2: TSWWSYY, QGS. V gave up 3 bases and J gave up 1 base, with 3 bases separating them. The CDR3, as DNA: TGTGCTCTTGGGGATCTCACCGATAAACTCATCTTT. Its protein product is CALGDLTDKLIF.

This clone is deemed medium-sized. The V and J genes are TRDV2 and TRDJ3; TRDD3 matches 7 bases. Looked up from germline, CDR1 is GEAIGNYY and CDR2 is EKD. V trimming: 0 bases; J trimming: 0 bases; junction bases outside the gene matches: 4. The CDR3 is made up of 18 amino acids. The CDR3 sequence: CACDTGDRSSWDTRQMFF. DNA for the CDR3: TGTGCCTGTGACACCGGGGATAGGAGCTCCTGGGACACCCGACAGATGTTTTTC.

This clone was observed a handful of times. It is likely a read error: a sequence one base away is far more abundant. The sample carries other DNA sequences with the same CDR3. The J gene is TRDJ3, the V gene TRDV1; TRDD3 agrees at 9 bases. This CDR3 is built from 17 residues. The germline gives CDR1 TSWWSYY, CDR2 QGS. The CDR3 is CALGYWGSSWDTRQMFF. CDR3 in DNA: TGTGCTCTTGGGTACTGGGGGAGCTCCTGGGACACCCGCCAGATGTTTTTC.

V gene TRDV1 combines with J gene TRDJ1, with 10 bases aligning to TRDD3. TCRdb leaves out the J gene; it was filled in here by matching the DNA to germline. CDR1 is TSWWSYY and CDR2 is QGS in the germline V gene. The V gene end was trimmed by 1 base and the J gene end by 3 bases; junction bases not matched to a gene: 11. The CDR3 is 18 amino acids. This CDR3 reads CALGERGRGGIRSDKLIF. DNA of the CDR3: TGTGCTCTTGGGGAACGGGGCCGAGGGGGGATACGATCCGATAAACTCATCTTT.

The chain recombines TRDV3 with TRDJ1, with 12 bases identical to TRDD3. No J gene was available from TCRdb, and it was assigned here by a germline match of the DNA. Losses at the gene ends were 4 bases for V and 3 bases for J; bases not matched to a gene: 3. The CDR3 length is 13 residues. Germline V gene sequence: CDR1 TVYSNPD, CDR2 GDNSRS (reference sequence). As DNA, the CDR3 is TGTGCCTGTACTGGGGGATACTCCGATAAACTCATCTTT. This encodes CACTGGYSDKLIF. Full variable domain (missing parts from reference TRDV3 and TRDJ1): CDKVTQSSPDQTVASGSEVVLLCTYDTVYSNPDLFWYRIRPDYSFQFVFYGDNSRSEGADFTQGRFSVKHILTQKAFHLVISPVRTEDSATYYCACTGGYSDKLIFGKGTRVTVEP.

This clone ranks as large. Different DNA sequences within this sample yield the same CDR3. V usage is TRDV3 and J usage is TRDJ1; D is possibly TRDD3 (5 bases). Per germline, CDR1 TVYSNPD and CDR2 GDNSRS (reference sequence). V dropped 0 bases and J dropped 0 bases, with 5 bases sitting between them. This CDR3 has 12 amino acids. The CDR3 loop is CAFRGYTDKLIF. In nucleotides, the CDR3 is TGTGCCTTTAGGGGATACACCGATAAACTCATCTTT.

Comment on this clone: Given a far larger clone just one base away, this is likely a sequencing read error. The rearrangement uses TRDV1 and TRDJ3; 12 bases map to TRDD3. CDR1 and CDR2 (germline): TSWWSYY, QGS. The CDR3 is made up of 17 amino acids. For the CDR3, the DNA is TGTGCTCTTGGTACTGGGGGATACTCCTTGGACACCCGACAGATGTTTTTC. It specifies CALGTGGYSLDTRQMFF.

In its sample, this clone is large. Other DNA variants within this sample encode the same CDR3. The chain joins TRDV2 to TRDJ3; 11 nucleotides agree with TRDD3. V was pared by 0 bases and J by 0 bases, with 3 bases of the junction left unmatched. Per germline, CDR1 GEAIGNYY and CDR2 EKD. This CDR3 comprises 19 residues. Here the CDR3 DNA reads TGTGCCTGTGACACCGGTACTGGGGGATACTCCTGGGACACCCGACAGATGTTTTTC. Its translation: CACDTGTGGYSWDTRQMFF.

Points on this clone: A far larger clone is one nucleotide away, so this likely arose from a read error. The rearrangement uses TRAV29/DV5 and TRDJ1; TRDD3 agrees at 8 bases. Germline matching of the DNA provided the J gene here, since TCRdb leaves it blank. Germline CDR1 NSMFDY, CDR2 ISSIKDK. The CDR3 loop spans 13 amino acids. CDR3 in amino acids: CAASGGYTNKLIF. The CDR3 nucleotides are TGTGCAGCAAGCGGGGGATACACCAATAAACTCATCTTT.